A selection of T cell receptor beta chains follows, all from one sample in a study of blood T cells in healthy people across ages. From the 5' RACE reads, TCRdb called clonotypes with MiXCR, one entry per CDR3 protein. The sample lists roughly 900,000 distinct CDR3 sequences, roughly 52% occurring once. The sample consisted of blood. These receptor sequences come from a man aged 25 to 45 in good health. Each CDR3 is given with its conserved first and last residue. D genes are given only for firm matches. Clone size is shown for a subset of rows, as once, few, many or a class of expanded clone.

size	D	V	J	CDR3	DNA
NA	TRBD2	TRBV7-9	TRBJ2-1	CASSGISGGGSNEQFF	TGTGCCAGCAGCGGAATTAGCGGGGGGGGATCCAATGAGCAGTTCTTC
NA	NA	TRBV20-1	TRBJ1-1	CSARVPIGGTEAFF	TGCAGTGCTAGAGTCCCGATAGGGGGCACTGAAGCTTTCTTT
few	NA	TRBV20-1	TRBJ2-5	CSARDSGTSGTQYF	TGCAGTGCTAGAGATTCAGGGACCTCAGGGACCCAGTACTTC
NA	NA	TRBV4-2	TRBJ2-3	CASSQPTDTQYF	TGTGCCAGCAGCCAACCCACAGATACGCAGTATTTT
NA	TRBD1	TRBV12-3/TRBV12-4	TRBJ1-6	CASSSRTQGSNSPLHF	TGTGCCAGCAGTTCGCGCACACAGGGGTCTAATTCACCCCTCCACTTT
NA	TRBD2	TRBV7-6	TRBJ2-1	CASSLASPSGYNEQFF	TGTGCCAGCAGCTTAGCGTCGCCTAGCGGTTACAATGAGCAGTTCTTC
NA	TRBD2	TRBV12-3/TRBV12-4	TRBJ2-3	CASSLALGLAGSQYF	TGTGCCAGCAGTTTAGCACTCGGACTAGCGGGATCGCAGTATTTT
NA	TRBD2	TRBV10-3	TRBJ2-3	CAISEESGRGSDTQYF	TGTGCCATCAGTGAGGAGAGCGGGAGGGGTTCAGATACGCAGTATTTT
few	NA	TRBV24-1	TRBJ2-7	CATEDSFRGEQYF	TGTGCCACCGAGGACAGTTTTCGAGGCGAGCAGTACTTC
few	NA	TRBV10-2	TRBJ2-1	CASSESGTLNEQFF	TGCGCCAGCAGTGAGTCGGGGACACTGAATGAGCAGTTCTTC
NA	TRBD2	TRBV25-1	TRBJ2-7	CASSGGLAGGLSEQYF	TGTGCCAGCAGTGGGGGACTAGCGGGGGGGCTGAGCGAGCAGTACTTC
many	NA	TRBV20-1	TRBJ2-7	CRVQIRDEQYF	TGCAGGGTGCAGATTCGCGACGAGCAGTACTTC
NA	NA	TRBV29-1	TRBJ2-1	CSVEKDAEQFF	TGCAGCGTTGAAAAGGACGCTGAGCAGTTCTTC
NA	NA	TRBV20-1	TRBJ1-6	CSATQPGVGSPLHF	TGCAGTGCCACGCAACCAGGGGTAGGATCACCCCTCCACTTT
NA	NA	TRBV28	TRBJ1-6	CASALSTGGINSPLHF	TGTGCCAGCGCCTTGAGTACGGGAGGGATCAATTCACCCCTCCACTTT
NA	TRBD1	TRBV24-1	TRBJ2-3	CATSDSDRAKDTQYF	TGTGCCACCAGTGATTCGGACAGGGCGAAAGATACGCAGTATTTT
NA	NA	TRBV12-3/TRBV12-4	TRBJ2-7	CASSVLGGSAEQYF	TGTGCCAGCAGTGTACTGGGGGGCTCTGCCGAGCAGTACTTC
few	NA	TRBV24-1	TRBJ2-1	CATEAGYNEQFF	TGTGCCACCGAGGCGGGGTACAATGAGCAGTTCTTC
many	TRBD1	TRBV5-1	TRBJ1-2	CASSAGTGGVRGYTF	TGCGCCAGCAGCGCTGGGACAGGGGGCGTCCGGGGCTACACCTTC
many	NA	TRBV12-3/TRBV12-4	TRBJ2-4	CASSLGGIAKNIQYF	TGTGCCAGCAGTTTAGGGGGTATAGCCAAAAACATTCAGTACTTC
NA	TRBD1	TRBV20-1	TRBJ1-2	CSASGTVDYGYTF	TGCAGTGCTTCAGGGACAGTGGACTATGGCTACACCTTC
NA	NA	TRBV5-1	TRBJ2-3	CASSLKGPDTQYF	TGCGCCAGCAGCTTAAAGGGTCCAGATACGCAGTATTTT
few	NA	TRBV4-2	TRBJ1-2	CASSPRLGVGGYTF	TGTGCCAGCAGCCCCCGGTTGGGGGTTGGGGGCTACACCTTC
many	NA	TRBV9	TRBJ2-5	CASSVGGGFLETQYF	TGTGCCAGCAGCGTAGGAGGGGGGTTTTTAGAGACCCAGTACTTC
NA	TRBD1	TRBV20-1	TRBJ1-5	CSASQGQGGIHGDQPQHF	TGCAGTGCTAGTCAAGGACAGGGGGGAATCCACGGGGATCAGCCCCAGCATTTT
NA	TRBD1	TRBV28	TRBJ1-5	CASSWGQGYQPQHF	TGTGCCAGCAGTTGGGGACAGGGGTATCAGCCCCAGCATTTT
few	NA	TRBV7-2	TRBJ1-3	CASSLERSGNTIYF	TGTGCCAGCAGCTTAGAGCGGTCTGGAAACACCATATATTTT
NA	NA	TRBV29-1	TRBJ2-7	CSVMGQDQNYYEQYF	TGCAGCGTCATGGGGCAGGACCAGAACTATTACGAGCAGTACTTC
NA	TRBD2	TRBV29-1	TRBJ2-2	CSVGSGGTGELFF	TGCAGCGTTGGCAGCGGGGGGACCGGGGAGCTGTTTTTT
NA	NA	TRBV20-1	TRBJ2-2	CSARDLQNTGELFF	TGCAGTGCTAGAGACCTACAGAACACCGGGGAGCTGTTTTTT
many	NA	TRBV5-1	TRBJ1-2	CASSLLPATSNYGYTF	TGCGCCAGCAGCTTGCTTCCAGCCACCTCTAACTATGGCTACACCTTC
few	TRBD1	TRBV7-9	TRBJ1-2	CASSHRQGVRLDYTF	TGTGCCAGCAGCCACCGACAGGGTGTGAGGTTAGACTACACCTTC
NA	NA	TRBV21-1	TRBJ1-1	CASSLQGMPEAFF	TGTGCCAGCAGCCTACAGGGTATGCCTGAAGCTTTCTTT